The rows below give T cell receptor beta chains drawn from one sample of a study of post-analysis software for immune sequencing data. Via MiXCR, TCRdb re-called the PCR reads, giving one row per CDR3 protein. The data hold about 760,000 distinct CDR3 sequences, with around 27% observed a single time. The sequencing sample was made of blood. All receptors come from a girl aged 5-17 years with multiple sclerosis. Each CDR3 is given with its conserved first and last residue. The D gene is left open where the match is weak. Clone sizes are given selectively: once, few, many, or a class where the clone is expanded.

CDR3aa: CSADAGEYGYTF; CDR3nt: TGCAGCGCCGACGCGGGCGAATATGGCTACACCTTC; abundance: many; j_gene: TRBJ1-2; d_gene: .; v_gene: TRBV29-1
CDR3aa: CSAREGLGIDYEQYF; CDR3nt: TGCAGTGCTAGAGAGGGACTGGGGATAGACTACGAGCAGTACTTC; abundance: .; j_gene: TRBJ2-7; d_gene: .; v_gene: TRBV20-1
CDR3aa: CASSPQDRGSYEQYF; CDR3nt: TGTGCCAGCAGCCCTCAAGACAGGGGCTCCTACGAGCAGTACTTC; abundance: .; j_gene: TRBJ2-7; d_gene: TRBD1; v_gene: TRBV12-3/TRBV12-4
CDR3aa: CASSLSPGTGENGYTF; CDR3nt: TGCGCCAGCAGCTTGAGTCCCGGGACAGGGGAGAATGGCTACACCTTC; abundance: .; j_gene: TRBJ1-2; d_gene: TRBD1; v_gene: TRBV5-1
CDR3aa: CASSSLPRDMQETQYF; CDR3nt: TGTGCCAGCAGCTCCTTGCCCCGGGACATGCAAGAGACCCAGTACTTC; abundance: .; j_gene: TRBJ2-5; d_gene: .; v_gene: TRBV7-2
CDR3aa: CSVERGSNYGYTF; CDR3nt: TGCAGCGTGGAAAGGGGTTCGAACTATGGCTACACCTTC; abundance: .; j_gene: TRBJ1-2; d_gene: .; v_gene: TRBV29-1
CDR3aa: CSVGINRETQYF; CDR3nt: TGCAGCGTTGGAATAAACAGGGAGACCCAGTACTTC; abundance: few; j_gene: TRBJ2-5; d_gene: .; v_gene: TRBV29-1
CDR3aa: CASSPPFLRVWGSTEAFF; CDR3nt: TGTGCCAGCAGTCCTCCTTTTCTTCGGGTTTGGGGGAGCACTGAAGCTTTCTTT; abundance: .; j_gene: TRBJ1-1; d_gene: .; v_gene: TRBV28
CDR3aa: CASSLTSRYEQYF; CDR3nt: TGTGCCAGCAGTCTGACTAGTAGGTACGAGCAGTACTTC; abundance: few; j_gene: TRBJ2-7; d_gene: .; v_gene: TRBV6-1
CDR3aa: CSARVVEREGLNEQYF; CDR3nt: TGCAGTGCTAGAGTCGTTGAGCGGGAGGGCCTAAACGAGCAGTACTTC; abundance: few; j_gene: TRBJ2-7; d_gene: TRBD2; v_gene: TRBV20-1
CDR3aa: CSARGDRENFSYNEQFF; CDR3nt: TGCAGTGCTAGAGGTGACAGGGAAAATTTCTCCTACAATGAGCAGTTCTTC; abundance: .; j_gene: TRBJ2-1; d_gene: TRBD1; v_gene: TRBV20-1
CDR3aa: CSARDTHRAAQETQYF; CDR3nt: TGCAGTGCTAGAGATACTCACAGAGCGGCCCAAGAGACCCAGTACTTC; abundance: few; j_gene: TRBJ2-5; d_gene: .; v_gene: TRBV20-1
CDR3aa: CAISGTPGRYEQYF; CDR3nt: TGTGCCATCAGCGGGACACCGGGACGGTACGAGCAGTACTTC; abundance: .; j_gene: TRBJ2-7; d_gene: .; v_gene: TRBV10-3
CDR3aa: CSAWTGINEKLFF; CDR3nt: TGCAGTGCGTGGACAGGGATTAATGAAAAACTGTTTTTT; abundance: few; j_gene: TRBJ1-4; d_gene: TRBD1; v_gene: TRBV20-1
CDR3aa: CASSANPGETQYF; CDR3nt: TGTGCCAGCAGCGCCAACCCGGGGGAGACCCAGTACTTC; abundance: few; j_gene: TRBJ2-5; d_gene: .; v_gene: TRBV9
CDR3aa: CASSSIRTGGDNYGYTF; CDR3nt: TGTGCCAGCAGCTCCATCCGGACAGGGGGCGATAACTATGGCTACACCTTC; abundance: .; j_gene: TRBJ1-2; d_gene: TRBD1; v_gene: TRBV7-9
CDR3aa: CAIKSTGDSNQPQHF; CDR3nt: TGTGCCATCAAATCAACAGGGGATAGCAATCAGCCCCAGCATTTT; abundance: .; j_gene: TRBJ1-5; d_gene: TRBD1; v_gene: TRBV10-3
CDR3aa: CASTHMGPGELFF; CDR3nt: TGTGCCAGCACCCATATGGGCCCCGGGGAGCTGTTTTTT; abundance: .; j_gene: TRBJ2-2; d_gene: .; v_gene: TRBV11-1
CDR3aa: CATEGGGTGYF; CDR3nt: TGTGCCACCGAAGGGGGCGGGACAGGGTACTTC; abundance: .; j_gene: TRBJ2-4; d_gene: TRBD1; v_gene: TRBV28
CDR3aa: CASSLVGRNIQYF; CDR3nt: TGCGCCAGCAGCTTGGTAGGGCGCAACATTCAGTACTTC; abundance: .; j_gene: TRBJ2-4; d_gene: .; v_gene: TRBV5-1
CDR3aa: CASSFGPGRPSNTGELFF; CDR3nt: TGTGCCAGCAGCTTTGGCCCCGGACGGCCCTCGAACACCGGGGAGCTGTTTTTT; abundance: few; j_gene: TRBJ2-2; d_gene: .; v_gene: TRBV11-1
CDR3aa: CSAETSDTYNEQFF; CDR3nt: TGCAGTGCTGAAACTAGCGACACCTACAATGAGCAGTTCTTC; abundance: few; j_gene: TRBJ2-1; d_gene: TRBD2; v_gene: TRBV20-1
CDR3aa: CASSFPRVTEQYF; CDR3nt: TGCGCCAGCAGCTTCCCAAGGGTGACCGAGCAGTACTTC; abundance: .; j_gene: TRBJ2-7; d_gene: .; v_gene: TRBV5-1
CDR3aa: CASSLFYRQQETQYF; CDR3nt: TGTGCCAGCAGCTTATTTTACAGACAACAAGAGACCCAGTACTTC; abundance: .; j_gene: TRBJ2-5; d_gene: .; v_gene: TRBV11-2
CDR3aa: CSAPTGIAEQYF; CDR3nt: TGCAGTGCGCCGACAGGGATCGCCGAGCAGTACTTC; abundance: .; j_gene: TRBJ2-7; d_gene: TRBD1; v_gene: TRBV20-1
CDR3aa: CAGSVEGSASSYEQYF; CDR3nt: TGCGCCGGCAGCGTGGAAGGGTCGGCCAGCTCCTACGAGCAGTACTTC; abundance: .; j_gene: TRBJ2-7; d_gene: .; v_gene: TRBV5-1
CDR3aa: CASAGGHYNEQFF; CDR3nt: TGTGCTAGTGCGGGGGGCCATTACAATGAGCAGTTCTTC; abundance: few; j_gene: TRBJ2-1; d_gene: .; v_gene: TRBV12-5
CDR3aa: CASSPGTSGRAIYEQYF; CDR3nt: TGTGCCAGCAGCCCCGGGACTAGCGGGAGGGCGATCTACGAGCAGTACTTC; abundance: .; j_gene: TRBJ2-7; d_gene: TRBD2; v_gene: TRBV7-2
CDR3aa: CAIRTDAYEQYF; CDR3nt: TGTGCCATTCGGACAGACGCCTACGAGCAGTACTTC; abundance: .; j_gene: TRBJ2-7; d_gene: .; v_gene: TRBV10-3
CDR3aa: CASRAAAGTGFSHGYTF; CDR3nt: TGTGCCAGCAGGGCCGCCGCAGGGACAGGGTTTTCCCATGGCTACACCTTC; abundance: .; j_gene: TRBJ1-2; d_gene: TRBD1; v_gene: TRBV6-1
CDR3aa: CASSVQRSSGNTIYF; CDR3nt: TGTGCCAGCAGCGTACAGAGAAGCTCTGGAAACACCATATATTTT; abundance: .; j_gene: TRBJ1-3; d_gene: .; v_gene: TRBV6-5
CDR3aa: CASSEGIRNTEAFF; CDR3nt: TGCGCCAGCAGCGAGGGAATACGGAACACTGAAGCTTTCTTT; abundance: .; j_gene: TRBJ1-1; d_gene: .; v_gene: TRBV5-1
CDR3aa: CASSAPGGASYNEQFF; CDR3nt: TGTGCCAGCAGCGCCCCAGGGGGAGCCTCCTACAATGAGCAGTTCTTC; abundance: .; j_gene: TRBJ2-1; d_gene: TRBD1; v_gene: TRBV7-2
CDR3aa: CSAPSSSYEQYF; CDR3nt: TGCAGTGCCCCCTCGAGCTCCTACGAGCAGTACTTC; abundance: many; j_gene: TRBJ2-7; d_gene: .; v_gene: TRBV20-1
CDR3aa: CSAVGLASYNEQFF; CDR3nt: TGCAGTGCCGTGGGGCTAGCATCCTACAATGAGCAGTTCTTC; abundance: many; j_gene: TRBJ2-1; d_gene: .; v_gene: TRBV20-1
CDR3aa: CATSRDLAGASYNEQFF; CDR3nt: TGTGCCACCAGCAGAGATCTAGCGGGGGCCTCCTACAATGAGCAGTTCTTC; abundance: few; j_gene: TRBJ2-1; d_gene: TRBD2; v_gene: TRBV15
CDR3aa: CASSPPPGRSETQYF; CDR3nt: TGTGCCAGCTCACCACCGCCCGGACGGTCGGAGACCCAGTACTTC; abundance: .; j_gene: TRBJ2-5; d_gene: .; v_gene: TRBV18
CDR3aa: CSVTISVGEQFF; CDR3nt: TGCAGCGTGACGATCAGTGTCGGTGAGCAGTTCTTC; abundance: many; j_gene: TRBJ2-1; d_gene: .; v_gene: TRBV29-1
CDR3aa: CASSPQRGGTDTQYF; CDR3nt: TGTGCCAGCAGCCCCCAGCGGGGCGGCACAGATACGCAGTATTTT; abundance: .; j_gene: TRBJ2-3; d_gene: TRBD2; v_gene: TRBV3-1
CDR3aa: CASSYSRGAGQPQHF; CDR3nt: TGTGCCAGCAGTTACTCTCGGGGGGCCGGTCAGCCCCAGCATTTT; abundance: .; j_gene: TRBJ1-5; d_gene: .; v_gene: TRBV6-2/TRBV6-3
CDR3aa: CASKDGANVLTF; CDR3nt: TGTGCCAGCAAAGACGGGGCCAACGTCCTGACTTTC; abundance: few; j_gene: TRBJ2-6; d_gene: .; v_gene: TRBV6-5
CDR3aa: CASSQSKWRDTQYF; CDR3nt: TGCGCCAGCAGCCAATCCAAGTGGAGAGATACGCAGTATTTT; abundance: few; j_gene: TRBJ2-3; d_gene: .; v_gene: TRBV4-1
CDR3aa: CASSSTTVGTGELFF; CDR3nt: TGTGCCAGCAGTTCAACGACAGTGGGCACCGGGGAGCTGTTTTTT; abundance: .; j_gene: TRBJ2-2; d_gene: .; v_gene: TRBV6-6
CDR3aa: CAISEGADYGYTF; CDR3nt: TGTGCCATCAGTGAAGGGGCGGACTATGGCTACACCTTC; abundance: few; j_gene: TRBJ1-2; d_gene: .; v_gene: TRBV10-3
CDR3aa: CATRDRKTGYGYTF; CDR3nt: TGTGCCACCAGGGACAGAAAGACAGGGTATGGCTACACCTTC; abundance: .; j_gene: TRBJ1-2; d_gene: TRBD1; v_gene: TRBV24-1
CDR3aa: CASSPDPGRAGELFF; CDR3nt: TGTGCCAGCAGTCCTGACCCGGGTAGGGCCGGGGAGCTGTTTTTT; abundance: few; j_gene: TRBJ2-2; d_gene: .; v_gene: TRBV5-6
CDR3aa: CVSSWTGETQYF; CDR3nt: TGTGTCAGCAGTTGGACAGGGGAGACCCAGTACTTC; abundance: .; j_gene: TRBJ2-5; d_gene: TRBD1; v_gene: TRBV12-3/TRBV12-4
CDR3aa: CASSKTGSPDEQFF; CDR3nt: TGCGCCAGCAGCAAGACCGGGTCCCCTGATGAGCAGTTCTTC; abundance: .; j_gene: TRBJ2-1; d_gene: .; v_gene: TRBV4-3
CDR3aa: CSVGDREDTEAFF; CDR3nt: TGCAGCGTCGGGGACAGGGAGGACACTGAAGCTTTCTTT; abundance: few; j_gene: TRBJ1-1; d_gene: TRBD1; v_gene: TRBV29-1
CDR3aa: CASTAREDEKLFF; CDR3nt: TGTGCCAGCACTGCCAGGGAAGATGAAAAACTGTTTTTT; abundance: .; j_gene: TRBJ1-4; d_gene: .; v_gene: TRBV2
CDR3aa: CASSEGPYSNQPQHF; CDR3nt: TGTGCCAGCAGTGAGGGCCCCTATAGCAATCAGCCCCAGCATTTT; abundance: .; j_gene: TRBJ1-5; d_gene: .; v_gene: TRBV6-1
CDR3aa: CASSLSSGMGQFF; CDR3nt: TGTGCCAGCAGTTTAAGCTCTGGGATGGGTCAGTTCTTC; abundance: few; j_gene: TRBJ2-1; d_gene: .; v_gene: TRBV28